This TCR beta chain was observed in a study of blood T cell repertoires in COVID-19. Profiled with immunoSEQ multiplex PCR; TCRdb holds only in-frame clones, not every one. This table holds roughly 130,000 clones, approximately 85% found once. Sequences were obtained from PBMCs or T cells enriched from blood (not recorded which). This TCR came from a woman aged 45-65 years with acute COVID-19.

The DNA for the CDR3 is TGCGCCAGCAGCCATCTCGTCCCGGGACAGGGACCGGGGGCTTACGAGCAGTACTTC. Encoded protein: CASSHLVPGQGPGAYEQYF. The chain has TRBV4-1 and TRBJ2-7; 9 nucleotides line up with TRBD1. The CDR3 is made up of 19 amino acids. J lost 4 bases, V lost 3 bases, and 19 bases had no gene match. From germline, CDR1 is MGHRA and CDR2 YSYEKL.